This TCR beta chain was identified in a study of Graves' ophthalmopathy and Graves' hyperthyroidism. Using RNA transcripts, the TCR beta CDR3 regions were amplified. RT-PCR in the first round used HTBI primers; a second-round multiplex PCR followed. TCRdb re-called the multiplex PCR reads with MiXCR, one entry per CDR3 protein. The sample consists of 500,000 to 600,000 distinct CDR3 sequences, 35% to 40% of them appearing once. This clonotype was counted ten times or more. The germline gives CDR1 SGHDN, CDR2 FVKESK. The CDR3 sequence is 14 residues long. The V gene lost 4 bases and the J gene lost 1 base, with 10 bases spanning the gap.

The chain has TRBV14 and TRBJ1-2; D uncertain. This receptor was identified in an adult man with Graves' hyperthyroidism. The source material was peripheral blood or thyroid tissue (not recorded which). The CDR3 sequence is CASSLEQLNYGYTF. CDR3 nucleotide sequence: TGTGCCAGCAGCCTGGAACAGCTTAACTATGGCTACACCTTC.